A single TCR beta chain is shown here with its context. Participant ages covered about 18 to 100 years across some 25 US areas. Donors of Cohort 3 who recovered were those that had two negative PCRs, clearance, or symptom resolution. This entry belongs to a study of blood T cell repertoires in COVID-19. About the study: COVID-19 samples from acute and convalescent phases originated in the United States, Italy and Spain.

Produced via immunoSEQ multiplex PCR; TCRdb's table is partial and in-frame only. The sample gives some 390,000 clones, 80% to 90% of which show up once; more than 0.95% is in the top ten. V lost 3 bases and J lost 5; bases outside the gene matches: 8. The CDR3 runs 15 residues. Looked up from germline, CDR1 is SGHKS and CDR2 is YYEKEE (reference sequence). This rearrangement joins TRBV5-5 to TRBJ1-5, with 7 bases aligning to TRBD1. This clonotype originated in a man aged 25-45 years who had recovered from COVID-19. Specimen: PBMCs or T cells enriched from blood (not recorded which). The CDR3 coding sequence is TGTGCCAGCAGCTCCCTGACAGGGATGGATCAGCCCCAGCATTTT. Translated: CASSSLTGMDQPQHF.